This is a list of T cell receptor beta chains from one sample in a study of TIL therapy for anti-PD-1-resistant metastatic lung cancer. Repertoires were generated with immunoSEQ multiplex PCR, while TCRdb's copy carries only in-frame clones and drops some. The table lists about 60,000 clones, 55% to 75% of them singletons. Source: blood, taken at baseline. The origin of the receptors is a person aged 25 to 80 with non-small cell lung cancer. The CDR3 runs from the conserved cysteine through the conserved F or W. D genes are given only for firm matches. Some rows have no size entry. The others give once, few or many, or a class for an expanded clone.

V,D,J,size,length,CDR3,DNA
TRBV9,.,TRBJ1-2,.,15,CASSAAWSSDYGYTF,TGTGCCAGCAGTGCCGCCTGGAGCTCGGACTATGGCTACACCTTC
TRBV4-1,.,TRBJ2-5,.,14,CASSQDLASVPQYF,TGCGCCAGCAGCCAAGATCTAGCCTCGGTTCCCCAGTACTTC
TRBV5-1,.,TRBJ2-5,.,14,CASSLGQGGETQYF,TGCGCCAGCAGCTTGGGGCAGGGTGGCGAGACCCAGTACTTC
TRBV5-4,TRBD1,TRBJ2-2,few,16,CASSAAGTRGTGELFF,TGTGCCAGCAGCGCAGCCGGGACCAGGGGGACCGGGGAGCTGTTTTTT
TRBV5-4,.,TRBJ2-1,.,17,CASSLIGRGREANEQFF,TGTGCCAGCAGCTTGATTGGCCGGGGGCGGGAAGCCAATGAGCAGTTCTTC
TRBV30,.,TRBJ2-3,many,13,CAWSSGSTDTQYF,TGTGCCTGGAGTAGCGGGAGCACAGATACGCAGTATTTT
TRBV6-1,.,TRBJ2-7,.,13,CASSVRAAYEQYF,TGTGCCAGCAGTGTTAGAGCCGCCTACGAGCAGTACTTC
TRBV30,.,TRBJ2-3,few,13,CAWSVSGGKTQYF,TGTGCCTGGAGTGTATCAGGCGGGAAGACGCAGTATTTT
TRBV25-1,TRBD1,TRBJ1-4,few,15,CASSDDRDSSEKLFF,TGTGCCAGCAGTGATGACAGGGATTCAAGCGAAAAACTGTTTTTT
TRBV5-1,TRBD2,TRBJ2-3,once,13,CASQLAGGDTQYF,TGCGCCAGCCAACTAGCGGGAGGAGATACGCAGTATTTT
TRBV6-5,.,TRBJ2-2,.,15,CASSYSGEDTGELFF,TGTGCCAGCAGTTACTCAGGGGAAGACACCGGGGAGCTGTTTTTT
TRBV7-4,.,TRBJ2-3,.,15,CASSPHYPNTDTQYF,TGTGCCAGCAGCCCGCACTACCCTAACACAGATACGCAGTATTTT
TRBV13,.,TRBJ2-3,.,15,CASSLGLFSTDTQYF,TGTGCCAGCAGCTTAGGCCTCTTCAGCACAGATACGCAGTATTTT
TRBV13,.,TRBJ2-3,.,12,CASSFSGDTQYF,TGTGCCAGCAGCTTTAGTGGGGATACGCAGTATTTT
TRBV7-2,TRBD2,TRBJ2-1,.,13,CASRLAGGPEQFF,TGTGCCAGCAGACTAGCGGGAGGGCCTGAGCAGTTCTTC
TRBV19,TRBD1,TRBJ1-1,few,16,CASQPGQGRMNTEAFF,TGTGCCAGCCAGCCGGGACAGGGCAGAATGAACACTGAAGCTTTCTTT
TRBV5-5,.,TRBJ2-5,.,13,CASTQRGQETQYF,TGTGCCAGCACCCAACGGGGTCAGGAGACCCAGTACTTC
TRBV2,.,TRBJ2-2,.,15,CASTEDWAGTGELFF,TGTGCCAGCACCGAGGACTGGGCAGGCACCGGGGAGCTGTTTTTT
TRBV5-4,TRBD2,TRBJ2-2,few,16,CASSLGLAANTGELFF,TGTGCCAGCAGCTTGGGACTAGCGGCGAACACCGGGGAGCTGTTTTTT
TRBV6-4,.,TRBJ2-3,.,17,CASSDPSPSGVPDTQYF,TGTGCCAGCAGTGACCCTTCCCCCTCAGGGGTTCCCGATACGCAGTATTTT
TRBV5-4,TRBD2,TRBJ2-2,.,15,CASGTGTSVTGELFF,TGTGCCAGCGGAACCGGGACTAGCGTCACCGGGGAGCTGTTTTTT
TRBV4-1,TRBD1,TRBJ1-1,few,14,CASSLRTGNTEAFF,TGCGCCAGCAGCCTAAGGACAGGGAACACTGAAGCTTTCTTT
TRBV9,TRBD2,TRBJ2-1,once,15,CASSVGLAGVNEQFF,TGTGCCAGCAGCGTAGGACTAGCGGGAGTCAATGAGCAGTTCTTC
TRBV18,.,TRBJ2-2,.,14,CASSPDRPTGELFF,TGTGCCAGCTCACCTGACAGACCCACCGGGGAGCTGTTTTTT
TRBV12-2,.,TRBJ1-5,.,19,CASFHPCDMRALGNQPQHF,TGTGCAAGCTTCCACCCCTGCGATATGAGGGCGCTGGGCAATCAGCCCCAGCATTTT
TRBV5-5,TRBD2,TRBJ2-2,.,17,CASSGESGLAGTGELFF,TGTGCCAGCAGCGGGGAATCAGGACTAGCGGGGACCGGGGAGCTGTTTTTT
TRBV10-3,TRBD1,TRBJ2-7,once,12,CAVGQGEGEQYF,TGTGCCGTGGGACAGGGCGAAGGCGAGCAGTACTTC
TRBV11-2,.,TRBJ2-7,.,14,CASSRRPGSYEQYF,TGTGCCAGCAGCCGCCGTCCGGGATCCTACGAGCAGTACTTC
TRBV5-4,.,TRBJ1-4,.,15,CASSLAGEIGEKLFF,TGTGCCAGCAGCTTGGCCGGTGAGATAGGGGAAAAACTGTTTTTT
TRBV19,.,TRBJ2-3,.,14,CASSTTASTDTQYF,TGTGCCAGTAGTACAACAGCAAGCACAGATACGCAGTATTTT
TRBV7-9,.,TRBJ2-5,.,14,CASSLNGEAETQYF,TGTGCCAGCAGCTTAAACGGGGAAGCAGAGACCCAGTACTTC
TRBV5-6,.,TRBJ2-2,.,15,CASSSEEGNTGELFF,TGTGCCAGCAGCAGCGAAGAGGGGAACACCGGGGAGCTGTTTTTT
TRBV11-1,TRBD1,TRBJ1-1,.,16,CASSHFRQGLNTEAFF,TGTGCCAGCAGCCACTTTAGACAGGGTTTGAACACTGAAGCTTTCTTT
TRBV7-6,.,TRBJ2-7,.,14,CASSLTRAAYEQYF,TGTGCCAGCAGCCTTACAAGGGCCGCCTACGAGCAGTACTTC
TRBV7-9,.,TRBJ2-6,.,14,CASSQIPGANVLTF,TGTGCCAGCAGCCAGATCCCTGGGGCCAACGTCCTGACTTTC
TRBV5-6,.,TRBJ1-4,few,12,CASSLRWEKLFF,TGTGCCAGCAGTCTGAGATGGGAAAAACTGTTTTTT
TRBV29-1,.,TRBJ2-3,once,12,CSVVPVTDTQYF,TGCAGCGTTGTCCCAGTCACAGATACGCAGTATTTT
TRBV7-9,TRBD2,TRBJ2-1,few,15,CASSLELAGVNEQFF,TGTGCCAGCAGCTTAGAGCTAGCGGGAGTCAATGAGCAGTTCTTC
TRBV4-2,TRBD1,TRBJ1-2,.,17,CASSQDSTGGVTYGYTF,TGTGCCAGCAGCCAAGACTCAACAGGGGGCGTCACCTATGGCTACACCTTC
TRBV5-5,.,TRBJ2-7,.,13,CASSLETVHEQYF,TGTGCCAGCAGCTTGGAGACAGTCCACGAGCAGTACTTC
TRBV11-3,TRBD1,TRBJ1-1,few,18,CASSLEGGQGARNTEAFF,TGTGCCAGCAGCTTAGAAGGGGGACAGGGGGCGAGAAACACTGAAGCTTTCTTT
TRBV10-3,.,TRBJ2-2,few,16,CAISESRAQNTGELFF,TGTGCCATCAGTGAGTCCCGGGCTCAGAACACCGGGGAGCTGTTTTTT
TRBV19,TRBD1,TRBJ1-1,.,14,CASSIETGATEAFF,TGTGCCAGTAGTATCGAGACAGGGGCCACTGAAGCTTTCTTT
TRBV18,.,TRBJ2-7,.,14,CASSPGDTAYEQYF,TGTGCCAGCTCACCGGGGGACACAGCCTACGAGCAGTACTTC
TRBV18,.,TRBJ2-5,.,18,CASSPQNPGPGAGETQYF,TGTGCCAGCTCACCACAGAATCCGGGCCCAGGAGCAGGAGAGACCCAGTACTTC
TRBV28,TRBD2,TRBJ2-2,.,14,CASSFSGRGGELFF,TGTGCCAGCAGTTTTAGCGGGAGGGGAGGGGAGCTGTTTTTT
TRBV15,.,TRBJ2-7,.,13,CATSRDEGGEQYF,TGTGCCACCAGCAGAGATGAGGGCGGCGAGCAGTACTTC
TRBV9,.,TRBJ1-5,few,16,CASSKGQSTSNGPQHF,TGTGCCAGCAGCAAAGGACAGAGTACCTCCAATGGGCCCCAGCATTTT
TRBV16,.,TRBJ1-5,few,12,CASSQQYQPQHF,TGTGCCAGCAGCCAACAATATCAGCCCCAGCATTTT
TRBV5-1,.,TRBJ2-3,.,14,CASRNSNPTDTQYF,TGCGCCAGCCGAAACAGCAACCCCACAGATACGCAGTATTTT
TRBV5-4,.,TRBJ1-6,.,15,CASSANRVGNSPLHF,TGTGCCAGCAGCGCAAACAGGGTCGGTAATTCACCCCTCCACTTT